These 32 T cell receptor beta chains originate from one sample sequenced in a study of vaccination and CD4 T cells after COVID-19 (dated by TCRdb to 2021 to 2024). For these TCRs, the target antigens are not known. The library relied on PCR. TCRdb records Illumina iSeq 100 as the sequencer. DNA from cultured CD4+ T cells underwent TCR sequencing with the Oncomine TCR Beta short-read assay at the Johns Hopkins FTIC core. Clones were called with MiXCR by TCRdb after fastp trimmed the public reads at Q25, and only in-frame beta chains were retained. Here each entry gathers all rows of one CDR3 protein and keeps the most common genes and DNA. For this sample the table gives 8,000 to 9,500 distinct CDR3 sequences, of which over 40% were detected only once. Together, the top ten hold roughly 11% of the sample. The treatment or condition label, read with the paper, signifies: roughly nine-day PBMC culture with coronavirus spike peptide pools or control peptides (ViraFEST assay). CD4+ T cells from unexposed donors were collected before the COVID-19 pandemic (2011-2018).

Source material: CD4+ T cells from blood, cultured in vitro. These receptor sequences come from a human donor in good health.

V and J are TRBV6-1 and TRBJ1-1, with 7 bases fitting TRBD1. The V gene's germline CDR1 is MNHNS and CDR2 SASEGT. The CDR3 sequence is 14 residues long. Unmatched junction bases numbered 5, after V lost 3 bases and J lost 4 bases. The CDR3 reads CASSEAGGLTEAFF. The CDR3 DNA follows: TGTGCCAGCAGTGAGGCAGGGGGGCTCACTGAAGCTTTCTTT.

This clonotype was seen a handful of times. This CDR3 reads CASRPGQVKETQYF. The CDR3, as DNA: TGTGCCAGCAGGCCAGGACAAGTCAAAGAGACCCAGTACTTC. This sequence joins TRBV6-1 and TRBJ2-5, with D possibly being TRBD1 (5 bases). CDR3 length: 14 amino acids. Trimming stripped 6 bases from V and 3 bases from J, with 14 bases between. Germline V CDR1 and CDR2: MNHNS, SASEGT.

The V gene is TRBV30, the J gene TRBJ1-2, with D hard to call. This CDR3 has 13 amino acids. The V gene's germline CDR1 is GTSNPN and CDR2 SVGIG (reference sequence). The V end was cut by 3 bases, the J end by 2 bases, with 10 bases between. The CDR3 coding sequence is TGTGCCTGGAGGGGATCCGCGAACTATGGCTACACCTTC. Encoded protein: CAWRGSANYGYTF.

This clonotype was detected a few times. V gene TRBV28 combines with J gene TRBJ1-1; TRBD1 agrees at 8 bases. Germline V CDR1 and CDR2: MDHEN, SYDVKM. Germline trimming cut 5 bases from V and 6 bases from J; bases unmatched to any gene: 8. This CDR3 contains 14 residues. The CDR3 loop reads CASSATGARAEAFF. The CDR3 bases are TGTGCCAGCAGTGCGACAGGGGCGAGGGCTGAAGCTTTCTTT.

Concerning this clonotype: A much larger clone sits a single nucleotide away, making a read error possible. The chain carries TRBV6-5 and TRBJ1-2, with unresolved D. The germline gives CDR1 MNHEY, CDR2 SVGAGI. Trimming removed 0 bases from V and 6 bases from J, with 20 bases in between. This CDR3 has 17 residues. The CDR3 protein is CASSYSNRVTNSHGYTF. CDR3 coding DNA: TGTGCCAGCAGTTACTCGAACCGGGTCACAAACTCTCATGGCTACACCTTC.

The genes are TRBV12-5 and TRBJ1-1; no clear D. This CDR3 contains 13 residues. The germline gives CDR1 LGHNT, CDR2 FRNRAP. V was shortened by 6 bases and J by 2 bases, with 10 bases between the two germline ends. CDR3 loop: CASGADGNTEAFF. The DNA of the CDR3 is TGTGCTAGTGGGGCGGATGGAAACACTGAAGCTTTCTTT.

DNA for the CDR3: TGCAGTGCTAGAGATTGGTCTAGCGGGGGGAAATACAATGAGCAGTTCTTC. This gives the protein CSARDWSSGGKYNEQFF. V usage is TRBV20-1 and J usage is TRBJ2-1; TRBD2 aligns across 11 bases. With V trimmed by 0 bases and J by 4 bases, 8 bases remained unmatched. The CDR3 totals 17 residues. Germline V CDR1 and CDR2: DFQATT, SNEGSKA (reference sequence).

The rearrangement links TRBV6-2 or TRBV6-3 to TRBJ1-1; D is perhaps TRBD1 (5 bases). The germline V gene encodes CDR1 MNHEY and CDR2 SVGEGT. This CDR3 has 13 amino acids. Trimming took 2 bases from V and 1 from J, leaving 5 bases between them. The CDR3: CASSYQGNTEAFF. The CDR3 bases are TGTGCCAGCAGTTACCAGGGGAACACTGAAGCTTTCTTT.

The V and J genes are TRBV20-1 and TRBJ2-6; D is uncertain. The CDR3 totals 17 residues. Trimming pared 3 bases from V and 1 base from J, leaving 16 bases between. CDR1 DFQATT and CDR2 SNEGSKA come from the germline V gene (reference sequence). CDR3 nucleotides: TGCAGTGCTAGGGCAAGGGCTCTGAATTCTGGGGCCAACGTCCTGACTTTC. Protein sequence: CSARARALNSGANVLTF.

This clonotype was picked up a small number of times. The chain links TRBV20-1 to TRBJ2-3; 12 bases agree with TRBD2. This CDR3 contains 14 residues. The ends lost 6 bases at V and 4 bases at J; junction bases unmatched: 5. Looked up from germline, CDR1 is DFQATT and CDR2 is SNEGSKA (reference sequence). CDR3 DNA: TGCAGTGCAAGGACTAGCGGGAAGGCAGATACGCAGTATTTT. Protein: CSARTSGKADTQYF.

This chain joins TRBV7-2 and TRBJ2-7; 8 nucleotides line up with TRBD2. There are 13 residues in the CDR3. Per the germline V gene, CDR1 is SGHTA and CDR2 is FQGNSA. The ends lost 4 bases at V and 8 bases at J; junction bases unmatched: 7. CDR3 region: CASSSGGGGKQYF. CDR3 nucleotides: TGTGCCAGCAGCTCGGGGGGGGGAGGCAAGCAGTACTTC.

This clonotype has only a few counts. V is TRBV6-1 and J is TRBJ1-2, with D unclear. The CDR3 totals 14 residues. Germline V CDR1 and CDR2: MNHNS, SASEGT. The V and J ends lost 1 base and 5 bases respectively, with 11 bases between them. The CDR3 bases are TGTGCCAGCAGTGAAGGGCGGCACGAGTATGGCTACACCTTC. It specifies CASSEGRHEYGYTF.

This clonotype was counted between two and nine times. The chain is built from TRBV7-6 and TRBJ2-1, with 7 bases that match TRBD2. V dropped 1 base and J dropped 7; count of bases not matched to a gene: 7. The CDR3 runs to 15 residues. CDR1 is SGHVS, CDR2 FNYEAQ, per germline. The CDR3 DNA reads TGTGCCAGCAGCTTAGTACAGCGGGGAGTAAATGAGCAGTTCTTC. It specifies CASSLVQRGVNEQFF.

This rearrangement joins TRBV12-3 or TRBV12-4 to TRBJ2-3; TRBD2 agrees at 11 bases. The CDR3 loop spans 15 amino acids. V was clipped by 6 bases and J by 2 bases; unmatched bases: 4. The CDR3 spells CASRVLAGATDTQYF. The CDR3 region has the DNA TGTGCCAGCAGGGTACTAGCGGGAGCCACAGATACGCAGTATTTT.

This clonotype was observed a few times. The chain employs TRBV18 and TRBJ1-2; 7 positions agree with TRBD1. V lost 0 bases and J lost 3; bases outside the gene matches: 4. This CDR3 comprises 15 residues. Germline V lookup: CDR1 KGHSH, CDR2 LQKENI. DNA of the CDR3: TGTGCCAGCTCACCACCGGGACAGCATTACTATGGCTACACCTTC. Protein product: CASSPPGQHYYGYTF.

The chain links TRBV7-9 to TRBJ2-1, with no clear D. The germline gives CDR1 SEHNR, CDR2 FQNEAQ (reference sequence). Between the trimmed V and J ends, which lost 5 bases and 7 bases, there was a span of 18 bases. The CDR3 contains 15 residues. CDR3 in DNA: TGTGCCAGCAGCCTCCCATTCGGAGCCAGGAATGAGCAGTTCTTC. It is translated as CASSLPFGARNEQFF.

The DNA of the CDR3 is TGTGCCAGCAGCTTAGTCCGACAGGGCCCCTACGAGCAGTACTTC. It specifies CASSLVRQGPYEQYF. The chain combines TRBV7-8 with TRBJ2-7; 7 positions match TRBD1. The CDR3 length is 15 residues. Germline CDR1 SGHVS, CDR2 FQNEAQ. Trimming cost V 1 base and J 2 bases; bases outside gene matches: 5.

The table lists this clonotype with a few counts. The rearrangement links TRBV6-2 or TRBV6-3 to TRBJ1-5; TRBD1 aligns across 8 bases. The CDR3 consists of 14 residues. CDR1 and CDR2 (germline): MNHEY, SVGEGT. With V trimmed by 6 bases and J by 5 bases, 6 bases remained unmatched. The CDR3 sequence: CASRQGEVDQPQHF. The CDR3 bases are TGTGCCAGCAGACAGGGGGAGGTAGATCAGCCCCAGCATTTT.

V and J are TRBV10-3 and TRBJ2-1, with TRBD1 identical over 9 bases. Per germline, CDR1 ENHRY and CDR2 SYGVKD. The V and J ends lost 5 bases and 2 bases, in that order; junction bases with no gene match: 4. This CDR3 has 15 residues. CDR3 sequence: CAISSGTGPYNEQFF. CDR3 DNA sequence: TGTGCCATCAGTTCCGGGACAGGGCCCTACAATGAGCAGTTCTTC.

Only a few counts were recorded for this clonotype. V is TRBV25-1 and J is TRBJ2-3, with D tentatively TRBD2 (6 bases). V was cut by 6 bases and J by 3 bases, with 16 bases left in between. CDR1 and CDR2 from the germline V gene are MGHDK and SYGVNS. This CDR3 has 15 residues. The CDR3 region is CASSRVWGDTDTQYF. Here the CDR3 DNA reads TGTGCCAGCAGCCGAGTGTGGGGGGATACAGATACGCAGTATTTT.

V is TRBV7-2 and J is TRBJ2-7, with D perhaps matching TRBD1 (5 bases). V lost 1 base, J lost 10 bases, and 11 bases lay in between. Germline CDR1 reads SGHTA; CDR2 reads FQGNSA. The length of the CDR3 is 12 residues. CDR3 protein: CASSLGTMGQYF. DNA for the CDR3: TGTGCCAGCAGCTTAGGGACAATGGGCCAGTACTTC.

J is TRBJ1-5 and V is TRBV6-1, with a possible D match to TRBD1 (5 bases). The germline V gene encodes CDR1 MNHNS and CDR2 SASEGT. The CDR3 runs 14 residues. The V and J ends lost 5 bases and 7 bases respectively, with 15 bases between them. DNA for the CDR3: TGTGCCAGCAGTCGGCAGGGTAATCGGCAGCCCCAGCATTTT. Translating gives CASSRQGNRQPQHF.

The chain uses TRBV11-3 and TRBJ2-2, with a tentative D call TRBD1 (5 bases). Germline assignment: CDR1 SGHNT and CDR2 YENEEA. The CDR3 length is 15 residues. Deletions cut 1 base from V and 0 bases from J, with 6 bases between. The CDR3 nucleotides are TGTGCCAGCAGCTTAGCGGACACGAACACCGGGGAGCTGTTTTTT. It specifies CASSLADTNTGELFF.

This clonotype was observed a handful of times. The J gene is TRBJ1-5, the V gene TRBV19; TRBD1 is a possible D gene (5 bases). This CDR3 region has 16 residues. The V and J ends lost 7 bases and 2 bases respectively, with 18 bases between them. Germline V gives CDR1 LNHDA, CDR2 SQIVND (reference sequence). The CDR3 DNA reads as TGTGCCAGTAACCCCAGGGAGGGGCTCGGCAATCAGCCCCAGCATTTT. Translated, it gives CASNPREGLGNQPQHF.

The CDR3 loop is CSAVLGQLNNSPLHF. CDR3 bases: TGCAGTGCCGTCCTTGGACAGTTAAATAATTCACCCCTCCACTTT. V is TRBV20-1 and J is TRBJ1-6; D possibly corresponds to TRBD1 (6 bases). Germline V gives CDR1 DFQATT, CDR2 SNEGSKA (reference sequence). CDR3 size: 15 residues. Trimming shortened V by 6 bases and J by 5 bases, and 17 bases separated the two germline ends.

This clonotype was counted between two and nine times. This chain joins TRBV6-1 and TRBJ2-7; a weak D match, TRBD2 (6 bases). Trimming removed 2 bases at V and 5 bases at J, with 7 bases between. The CDR3 has 12 residues. Looked up from germline, CDR1 is MNHNS and CDR2 is SASEGT. The CDR3 DNA sequence: TGTGCCAGCAGTGAAAGGAGGGACGAGCAGTACTTC. As protein: CASSERRDEQYF.

This clonotype was seen a few times. V gene TRBV7-2 combines with J gene TRBJ2-3; unclear D gene. V was clipped by 4 bases and J by 0 bases, with 2 bases between them. The V gene's germline CDR1 is SGHTA and CDR2 FQGNSA. The CDR3 runs to 12 residues. For the CDR3, the DNA is TGTGCCAGCAGCTCTAGCACAGATACGCAGTATTTT. It is translated as CASSSSTDTQYF. Full variable domain (remainder filled in from reference TRBV7-2 and TRBJ2-3): GAGVSQSPSNKVTEKGKDVELRCDPISGHTALYWYRQSLGQGLEFLIYFQGNSAPDKSGLPSDRFSAERTGGSVSTLTIQRTQQEDSAVYLCASSSSTDTQYFGPGTRLTVL.

The table lists this clonotype with a few counts. This chain joins TRBV24-1 and TRBJ2-5; 7 bases align to TRBD1. This CDR3 contains 17 residues. Germline assignment: CDR1 KGHDR and CDR2 SFDVKD. Trimming at V came to 2 bases and at J to 4 bases, leaving 12 bases not matched to a gene. The CDR3 region has the DNA TGTGCCACCAGTGATTCCGGCTATAGGGGGCCGGGAGAGACCCAGTACTTC. Translating it yields CATSDSGYRGPGETQYF.

This chain connects TRBV24-1 to TRBJ2-5, with 7 positions matching TRBD2. This CDR3 comprises 16 residues. The germline gives CDR1 KGHDR, CDR2 SFDVKD. V was pared by 4 bases and J by 3 bases, with 10 bases of the junction left unmatched. CDR3 sequence: CATSEGSGREEETQYF. CDR3 nucleotide sequence: TGTGCCACCAGTGAAGGATCGGGGAGGGAGGAAGAGACCCAGTACTTC.

The chain joins TRBV6-1 to TRBJ1-1; no clear D gene. V lost 1 base and J lost 6, with 9 bases in between. The germline V gene encodes CDR1 MNHNS and CDR2 SASEGT. This CDR3 spans 13 amino acids. The CDR3 protein is CASSEVYEAEAFF. The CDR3 region has the DNA TGTGCCAGCAGTGAAGTTTACGAGGCTGAAGCTTTCTTT.

The rearrangement joins TRBV5-4 to TRBJ1-1; the D is unclear. This CDR3 has 15 residues. Germline CDR1 SGHNT, CDR2 YYREEE (reference sequence). Trimming removed 0 bases at V and 1 base at J, with 10 bases between. The DNA for the CDR3 is TGTGCCAGCAGCTTGGCCAGCAGACAGAACACTGAAGCTTTCTTT. Amino acid sequence: CASSLASRQNTEAFF.

This clonotype came up a few times. The rearrangement uses TRBV20-1 and TRBJ2-1, with D perhaps being TRBD1 or TRBD2 (6 bases each). CDR1 is DFQATT and CDR2 is SNEGSKA in the germline V gene (reference sequence). The CDR3 covers 18 residues. The V end was cut by 3 bases, the J end by 9 bases, with 30 bases between. CDR3 in amino acids: CSASRGPNRATGLGEQFF. CDR3 nucleotides: TGCAGTGCTAGTCGGGGGCCGAACAGAGCAACAGGGCTCGGTGAGCAGTTCTTC.